The present entry profiles one T cell receptor beta chain with its context. Its antigen is not identified. 5'-RACE, quantitative and with molecular barcodes, yielded the TCR beta libraries. One entry per CDR3 protein, called by TCRdb with MiXCR from the 5' RACE reads. The table records about 540,000 distinct CDR3 sequences, approximately 12% of them present only once. V gave up 0 bases and J gave up 2 bases, with 10 bases separating them. CDR1 is PRHDT and CDR2 is FYEKMQ in the germline V gene (reference sequence). The CDR3 is made up of 15 amino acids. This entry belongs to a study of CD8 T cells in ankylosing spondylitis. Study-wide results and limits: Disease-linked clones had a CD8+ phenotype and relatively low frequency in peripheral blood. From matched ankylosing spondylitis synovial fluid, disease-linked clones were reportedly recovered at significantly enriched levels. Within ankylosing spondylitis blood, a TCR beta motif made up of eight highly homologous variants appeared to be characteristic. Before this, some motif variants had been reported in reactive arthritis synovial fluid and blood.

This clonotype was sampled from a male donor with ankylosing spondylitis. Sequenced: blood, either unsorted or a sorted T cell fraction (not recorded which). The chain employs TRBV13 and TRBJ1-1; D not certain. CDR3 in DNA: TGTGCCAGCAGCTTAGGGCACCGCAGTAACACTGAAGCTTTCTTT. It translates to CASSLGHRSNTEAFF.